The following is a T cell receptor (beta chain) sequence with its context. Germline lookup yields CDR1 MNHNY and CDR2 SVGAGI (reference sequence). This CDR3 region has 12 residues. Trimming shortened V by 4 bases and J by 5 bases, and 8 bases separated the two germline ends. The source of the sample is a study of blood T cell repertoires in COVID-19. About the study: Collection of acute and convalescent COVID-19 samples took place in the United States, Italy and Spain.

Produced via immunoSEQ multiplex PCR; TCRdb's table is partial and in-frame only. The repertoire consists of nearly 35,000 clones, with approximately 81% occurring once and the leading ten covering more than 12%. The chain has TRBV6-6 and TRBJ1-2; D unresolved. The source is a human donor with acute or convalescent COVID-19. The donor label of this sample is uncertain. Input material: peripheral blood. DNA of the CDR3: TGTGCCAGCAGTTCCCCACGGTATGGCTACACCTTC. It translates to CASSSPRYGYTF.